Below are 26 T cell receptor beta chains sequenced from a single sample in a study of blood T cell repertoires in COVID-19. Here immunoSEQ multiplex PCR was the method, and the copy in TCRdb shows in-frame clones only, minus some. The table has 200,000 to 300,000 clones, 70% to 90% seen once; the top ten hold 4%. Sample: peripheral blood. These receptors all come from a man aged 50-59 years with acute or convalescent COVID-19.

In this sample, this clone turned up once. V and J are TRBV7-2 and TRBJ2-7; 10 nucleotides align to TRBD1. CDR1 and CDR2 from the germline V gene are SGHTA and FQGNSA. Germline trimming cut 5 bases from V and 5 bases from J; bases unmatched to any gene: 9. The CDR3 loop spans 15 amino acids. This CDR3 reads CASSKGDRGLDEQYF. CDR3 DNA sequence: TGTGCCAGCAGCAAGGGGGACAGGGGTCTCGACGAGCAGTACTTC.

The J gene is TRBJ2-1, the V gene TRBV12-3 or TRBV12-4; 9 bases are a match to TRBD1. Trimming cost V 5 bases and J 9 bases; bases outside gene matches: 2. The CDR3 totals 12 residues. The CDR3 region has the DNA TGTGCCAGCAGTGGGACAGGGACTGAGCAGTTCTTC. Translation: CASSGTGTEQFF.

V gene TRBV28 combines with J gene TRBJ2-3; 10 bases are shared with TRBD2. Germline V gene lookup returns CDR1 MDHEN and CDR2 SYDVKM. The CDR3 contains 18 residues. V shed 1 base and J 5 bases; nucleotides not matched to a gene: 12. The CDR3 protein is CASSLFPPLAGDGDTQYF. Here the CDR3 DNA reads TGTGCCAGCAGTTTATTCCCCCCTCTAGCGGGAGACGGAGATACGCAGTATTTT.

This clone was detected a few times. The J gene is TRBJ1-3, the V gene TRBV12-3 or TRBV12-4, with D possibly being TRBD1 (6 bases). This CDR3 comprises 13 residues. V was shortened by 6 bases and J by 4 bases, with 10 bases between the two germline ends. The CDR3 reads CASSPDRGNTIYF. CDR3 nucleotide sequence: TGTGCCAGCAGCCCTGACAGGGGAAACACCATATATTTT.

This sequence joins TRBV13 and TRBJ1-1; perhaps TRBD1 as D (5 bases). The V gene lost 1 base and the J gene lost 4 bases, with 13 bases spanning the gap. The CDR3 is made up of 15 amino acids. Germline V CDR1 and CDR2: PRHDT, FYEKMQ (reference sequence). The CDR3 DNA reads as TGTGCCAGCAGCTTAGTACGGCGGGGGAGCACTGAAGCTTTCTTT. Residues: CASSLVRRGSTEAFF.

J is TRBJ1-3 and V is TRBV7-8; 7 nucleotides align to TRBD1. Per germline, CDR1 SGHVS and CDR2 FQNEAQ. With 4 bases clipped from V and 4 bases from J, the junction kept 1 base outside the gene matches. CDR3 size: 13 residues. The CDR3 here is CASSWGQGNTIYF. The DNA of the CDR3 is TGTGCCAGCAGCTGGGGACAGGGAAACACCATATATTTT.

The V call is TRBV14, the J call TRBJ2-2; TRBD2 matches 10 bases. The CDR3 is made up of 17 amino acids. In germline, CDR1 is SGHDN, CDR2 FVKESK. The V segment lost 0 bases and the J segment 3 bases; nucleotides outside the gene matches: 4. CDR3 nucleotide sequence: TGTGCCAGCAGCCAAGATGGGACTAGCGCTTACACCGGGGAGCTGTTTTTT. Translation: CASSQDGTSAYTGELFF.

This clone occurred once. The chain links TRBV3-1 (or the pseudogene TRBV3-2) to TRBJ2-1; 8 bases line up with TRBD1. The CDR3 runs to 13 residues. V gave up 4 bases and J gave up 7 bases; unmatched junction bases: 3. Germline loops: CDR1 LGHDT, CDR2 YNNKEL (reference sequence). CDR3 protein: CASSRDRGNEQFF. The CDR3 DNA follows: TGTGCCAGCAGCCGAGACAGGGGTAATGAGCAGTTCTTC.

The genes are TRBV9 and TRBJ2-5, with 10 bases identical to TRBD2. CDR3 length equals 14 residues. The germline V gene has CDR1 SGDLS and CDR2 YYNGEE. The J segment lost 5 bases and the V segment lost 3 bases, leaving 4 bases of the junction unmatched. The CDR3 bases are TGTGCCAGCAGCGAGGGACTAGCGACCGAGACCCAGTACTTC. This encodes CASSEGLATETQYF.

The chain has TRBV9 and TRBJ2-1; D possibly corresponds to TRBD2 (6 bases). Per the germline V gene, CDR1 is SGDLS and CDR2 is YYNGEE. This CDR3 spans 17 amino acids. The V end lost 0 bases, the J end lost 6 bases, and 19 bases lay between the germline ends. The CDR3 here is CASSVVGGWVSANEQFF. CDR3 DNA sequence: TGTGCCAGCAGCGTAGTGGGGGGTTGGGTTTCGGCCAATGAGCAGTTCTTC.

This clone was counted at least ten times. The J gene is TRBJ2-5, the V gene TRBV11-2; weak D call: TRBD1 (6 bases). The CDR3 totals 17 residues. Germline-derived CDR1 and CDR2 are SGHAT and FQNNGV. Deletions cut 4 bases from V and 5 bases from J, with 23 bases between. The CDR3 DNA sequence: TGTGCCAGCAGCTCAAGGGGGAATTGGCTATACGGCGAGACCCAGTACTTC. This translates into CASSSRGNWLYGETQYF.

The genes are TRBV18 and TRBJ1-2; 9 nucleotides align to TRBD1. Germline values: CDR1 KGHSH, CDR2 LQKENI. V lost 3 bases and J lost 8; bases outside the gene matches: 10. The CDR3 contains 15 residues. The CDR3 DNA sequence: TGTGCCAGCTCACCCGGGACAGGGACCCCCATCGGCTACACCTTC. It specifies CASSPGTGTPIGYTF.

V and J are TRBV18 and TRBJ1-6; D might be TRBD1 (5 bases). The V end lost 0 bases, the J end lost 9 bases, and 12 bases lay between the germline ends. The CDR3 consists of 15 residues. Germline V gene lookup returns CDR1 KGHSH and CDR2 LQKENI. CDR3 nucleotides: TGTGCCAGCTCACCACCGGCAGGGACTGGTTCACCCCTCCACTTT. Translating gives CASSPPAGTGSPLHF.

The chain links TRBV14 to TRBJ2-1, with a weak D call TRBD2 (6 bases). This CDR3 is built from 11 residues. With 4 bases removed from V and 11 bases from J, the gap between germline ends came to 9 bases. The germline CDR1 and CDR2 sequences are SGHDN and FVKESK. Here the CDR3 DNA reads TGTGCCAGCAGCCCCGGGACTCAGCAGTTCTTC. Its translation: CASSPGTQQFF.

The genes are TRBV9 and TRBJ2-1; D remains ambiguous. CDR1 is SGDLS and CDR2 is YYNGEE in the germline V gene. V shed 4 bases and J shed 0 bases, with 11 bases lying between them. The CDR3 has 15 amino acids. The DNA of the CDR3 is TGTGCCAGCAGCCTTCAGGCGAGCTCCTACAATGAGCAGTTCTTC. This sequence encodes CASSLQASSYNEQFF. Supplemented by reference TRBV9 and TRBJ2-1, the full variable domain reads DSGVTQTPKHLITATGQRVTLRCSPRSGDLSVYWYQQSLDQGLQFLIQYYNGEERAKGNILERFSAQQFPDLHSELNLSSLELGDSALYFCASSLQASSYNEQFFGPGTRLTVL.

This sequence joins TRBV5-6 and TRBJ2-7; 9 bases are a match to TRBD2. The CDR3 loop spans 13 amino acids. Germline trimming cut 5 bases from V and 4 bases from J; bases unmatched to any gene: 4. The germline CDR1 and CDR2 sequences are SGHDT and YYEEEE. Here the CDR3 reads CASRGGLAYEQYF. The CDR3 DNA reads as TGTGCCAGCAGAGGGGGACTAGCTTACGAGCAGTACTTC.

V gene TRBV30 combines with J gene TRBJ2-1, with 8 positions matching TRBD2. CDR3 length equals 16 residues. From germline, CDR1 is GTSNPN and CDR2 SVGIG (reference sequence). V trimming: 0 bases; J trimming: 0 bases; junction bases outside the gene matches: 4. CDR3 residues: CAWSVKRGSSYNEQFF. CDR3 DNA sequence: TGTGCCTGGAGTGTAAAGCGGGGGAGCTCCTACAATGAGCAGTTCTTC.

The chain carries TRBV19 and TRBJ1-5; a weak D match, TRBD1 (6 bases). The CDR3 loop spans 14 amino acids. CDR1 LNHDA and CDR2 SQIVND come from the germline V gene (reference sequence). With 4 bases removed from V and 2 bases from J, the gap between germline ends came to 9 bases. CDR3 nucleotides: TGTGCCAGTAGTACGACAGGAGGCAATCAGCCCCAGCATTTT. It encodes CASSTTGGNQPQHF.

This sequence joins TRBV9 and TRBJ2-2; TRBD2 aligns across 7 bases. V gave up 3 bases and J gave up 2 bases; unmatched junction bases: 10. Germline CDR1 and CDR2: SGDLS and YYNGEE. CDR3 length: 17 residues. This CDR3 reads CASSDPGGGANTGELFF. The DNA for the CDR3 is TGTGCCAGCAGCGACCCCGGGGGAGGGGCAAACACCGGGGAGCTGTTTTTT.

The CDR3 reads CASSQVGQGYEQYF. In DNA, the CDR3 is TGCGCCAGCAGCCAAGTTGGACAGGGCTACGAGCAGTACTTC. The genes are TRBV4-1 and TRBJ2-7; 8 bases are shared with TRBD1. The J segment lost 3 bases and the V segment lost 1 base, leaving 2 bases of the junction unmatched. Germline CDR1 MGHRA, CDR2 YSYEKL. The CDR3 length is 14 residues.

The V gene is TRBV24-1, the J gene TRBJ1-5; D perhaps matches TRBD1 (6 bases). Per germline, CDR1 KGHDR and CDR2 SFDVKD. There are 15 residues in the CDR3. The germline V and J ends were trimmed by 3 bases and 2 bases, with 10 bases remaining between them. CDR3 nucleotide sequence: TGTGCCACCAGTGATCCAGGGGTCGGCAATCAGCCCCAGCATTTT. It specifies CATSDPGVGNQPQHF.

This clone was counted a few times. The chain recombines TRBV2 with TRBJ2-2; 7 nucleotides line up with TRBD2. Germline trimming cut 3 bases from V and 1 base from J; bases unmatched to any gene: 8. The CDR3 sequence is 17 residues long. CDR1 and CDR2 (germline): SNHLY, FYNNEI. The CDR3 region has the DNA TGTGCCAGCAGTGACTCGCGGGAGCCGCTGAACACCGGGGAGCTGTTTTTT. This gives the protein CASSDSREPLNTGELFF.

V gene TRBV28 combines with J gene TRBJ2-7; 8 nucleotides agree with TRBD1. Germline-derived CDR1 and CDR2 are MDHEN and SYDVKM. The ends lost 4 bases at V and 5 bases at J; junction bases unmatched: 13. This CDR3 contains 16 residues. The CDR3 loop is CASSSPRQGRLHEQYF. In DNA, the CDR3 is TGTGCCAGCAGTTCGCCCCGACAGGGGAGATTGCACGAGCAGTACTTC.

The chain employs TRBV11-3 and TRBJ2-5; TRBD2 aligns across 7 bases. Germline V gene sequence: CDR1 SGHNT, CDR2 YENEEA. The CDR3 has 14 amino acids. Trimming cost V 7 bases and J 7 bases; bases outside gene matches: 12. CDR3 sequence: CASTSGDYGGTQYF. For the CDR3, the DNA is TGTGCCAGCACTTCGGGGGACTATGGGGGGACCCAGTACTTC. Filled out from reference TRBV11-3 and TRBJ2-5, the complete variable domain reads EAGVVQSPRYKIIEKKQPVAFWCNPISGHNTLYWYLQNLGQGPELLIRYENEEAVDDSQLPKDRFSAERLKGVDSTLKIQPAELGDSAVYLCASTSGDYGGTQYFGPGTRLLVL.

The chain employs TRBV6-5 and TRBJ1-6; 7 nucleotides align to TRBD1. This CDR3 has 15 residues. V lost 6 bases and J lost 9; bases outside the gene matches: 11. Germline V CDR1 and CDR2: MNHEY, SVGAGI. CDR3 sequence: CASRWSTGLSSPLHF. CDR3 bases: TGTGCCAGCAGGTGGTCGACAGGGTTAAGTTCACCCCTCCACTTT.

This chain joins TRBV5-8 and TRBJ2-7; D is ambiguous. The V end was cut by 4 bases, the J end by 3 bases, with 5 bases between. Germline CDR1 reads SGHTS; CDR2 reads YDEGEE. This CDR3 contains 11 residues. The chain's CDR3 is CASSQNYEQYF. The CDR3 DNA reads as TGTGCCAGCAGCCAAAACTACGAGCAGTACTTC.